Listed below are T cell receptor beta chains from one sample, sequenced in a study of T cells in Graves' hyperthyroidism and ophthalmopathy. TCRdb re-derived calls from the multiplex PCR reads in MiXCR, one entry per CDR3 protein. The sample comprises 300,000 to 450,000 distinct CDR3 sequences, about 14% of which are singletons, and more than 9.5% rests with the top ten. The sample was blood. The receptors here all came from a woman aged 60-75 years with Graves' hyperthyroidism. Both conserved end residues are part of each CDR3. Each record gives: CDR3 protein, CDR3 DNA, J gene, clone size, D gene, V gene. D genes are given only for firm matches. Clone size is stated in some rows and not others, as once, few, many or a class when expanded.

cdr3_aa: CASKRQDSGNTIYF
cdr3_nt: TGTGCCAGCAAAAGACAGGACTCTGGAAACACCATATATTTT
j_call: TRBJ1-3
clone_size: few
d_call: .
v_call: TRBV11-2

cdr3_aa: CASSPTPDRHTEAFF
cdr3_nt: TGTGCCAGCAGTCCAACCCCCGACAGACACACTGAAGCTTTCTTT
j_call: TRBJ1-1
clone_size: many
d_call: .
v_call: TRBV27

cdr3_aa: CAIGRGPDEQYF
cdr3_nt: TGTGCAATCGGGCGGGGTCCGGACGAGCAGTACTTC
j_call: TRBJ2-7
clone_size: many
d_call: .
v_call: TRBV2

cdr3_aa: CASSSPGQGPYEQYF
cdr3_nt: TGTGCCAGCAGTTCACCCGGACAGGGCCCCTACGAGCAGTACTTC
j_call: TRBJ2-7
clone_size: .
d_call: TRBD1
v_call: TRBV11-2

cdr3_aa: CASSSDRVKYEQYF
cdr3_nt: TGTGCCAGCAGCTCCGACAGGGTAAAGTACGAGCAGTACTTC
j_call: TRBJ2-7
clone_size: many
d_call: TRBD1
v_call: TRBV11-2

cdr3_aa: CASSPQTGTNYGYTF
cdr3_nt: TGTGCCAGCAGCCCCCAGACAGGGACCAACTATGGCTACACCTTC
j_call: TRBJ1-2
clone_size: .
d_call: TRBD1
v_call: TRBV6-1

cdr3_aa: CASSLRLREGLTTYEQYF
cdr3_nt: TGCGCCAGCAGCTTGAGGCTGCGGGAGGGCCTAACGACCTACGAGCAGTACTTC
j_call: TRBJ2-7
clone_size: .
d_call: TRBD2
v_call: TRBV5-1

cdr3_aa: CSWTSGVYNEQFF
cdr3_nt: TGCAGCTGGACTAGCGGGGTGTACAATGAGCAGTTCTTC
j_call: TRBJ2-1
clone_size: .
d_call: TRBD2
v_call: TRBV20-1

cdr3_aa: CASSLSPGNSDTQYF
cdr3_nt: TGTGCCAGCAGCTTATCCCCGGGAAACTCAGATACGCAGTATTTT
j_call: TRBJ2-3
clone_size: .
d_call: .
v_call: TRBV7-3

cdr3_aa: CSARPSRLAGGGETQYF
cdr3_nt: TGCAGTGCTAGGCCTTCCCGCTTAGCGGGAGGGGGTGAGACCCAGTACTTC
j_call: TRBJ2-5
clone_size: many
d_call: TRBD2
v_call: TRBV20-1

cdr3_aa: CAWGRADEQFF
cdr3_nt: TGTGCCTGGGGACGCGCGGATGAGCAGTTCTTC
j_call: TRBJ2-1
clone_size: many
d_call: .
v_call: TRBV30

cdr3_aa: CASSLGGGSQPQHF
cdr3_nt: TGTGCCAGCAGCTTAGGAGGGGGCTCTCAGCCCCAGCATTTT
j_call: TRBJ1-5
clone_size: few
d_call: TRBD1
v_call: TRBV7-6

cdr3_aa: CASSLYEGTFQPQHF
cdr3_nt: TGTGCCAGCAGTTTATATGAAGGGACATTTCAGCCCCAGCATTTT
j_call: TRBJ1-5
clone_size: many
d_call: .
v_call: TRBV12-3/TRBV12-4

cdr3_aa: CASSQRRDGETQYF
cdr3_nt: TGTGCCAGCAGCCAAAGAAGGGACGGGGAGACCCAGTACTTC
j_call: TRBJ2-5
clone_size: many
d_call: .
v_call: TRBV7-8

cdr3_aa: CSVLRVLGGIDTQYF
cdr3_nt: TGCAGCGTCCTAAGAGTTCTGGGTGGGATAGATACGCAGTATTTT
j_call: TRBJ2-3
clone_size: many
d_call: .
v_call: TRBV29-1

cdr3_aa: CSVEGPPGTHYEQYF
cdr3_nt: TGCAGCGTTGAAGGGCCCCCCGGGACACATTACGAGCAGTACTTC
j_call: TRBJ2-7
clone_size: many
d_call: .
v_call: TRBV29-1

cdr3_aa: CASSATGTTKTYEQYF
cdr3_nt: TGTGCCAGCAGTGCCACCGGGACAACTAAAACCTACGAGCAGTACTTC
j_call: TRBJ2-7
clone_size: .
d_call: .
v_call: TRBV6-1

cdr3_aa: CASSRRLAASSYNEQFF
cdr3_nt: TGTGCCAGCAGCAGACGACTAGCGGCTAGCTCCTACAATGAGCAGTTCTTC
j_call: TRBJ2-1
clone_size: many
d_call: TRBD2
v_call: TRBV2

cdr3_aa: CASSSLGQGGNEQFF
cdr3_nt: TGTGCCAGCAGCTCATTGGGACAGGGGGGCAATGAGCAGTTCTTC
j_call: TRBJ2-1
clone_size: many
d_call: TRBD1
v_call: TRBV5-6

cdr3_aa: CASSLGRSEETQYF
cdr3_nt: TGCGCCAGCAGCTTGGGGCGGTCGGAAGAGACCCAGTACTTC
j_call: TRBJ2-5
clone_size: few
d_call: .
v_call: TRBV5-1

cdr3_aa: CASTTGAEAFF
cdr3_nt: TGTGCCAGCACCACCGGGGCTGAAGCTTTCTTT
j_call: TRBJ1-1
clone_size: many
d_call: .
v_call: TRBV2

cdr3_aa: CASSQAGRDTF
cdr3_nt: TGTGCCAGCAGCCAAGCTGGCAGGGACACCTTC
j_call: TRBJ1-2
clone_size: many
d_call: .
v_call: TRBV3-1

cdr3_aa: CASRRSSGRDEQYF
cdr3_nt: TGTGCCAGCCGAAGGTCTAGCGGGAGGGACGAGCAGTACTTC
j_call: TRBJ2-7
clone_size: many
d_call: TRBD2
v_call: TRBV2

cdr3_aa: CASSYSGHKEQYF
cdr3_nt: TGTGCCAGCAGTTACTCCGGCCACAAGGAGCAGTACTTC
j_call: TRBJ2-7
clone_size: .
d_call: .
v_call: TRBV6-5

cdr3_aa: CASGKLAGEETQYF
cdr3_nt: TGTGCCAGCGGCAAACTAGCGGGAGAGGAGACCCAGTACTTC
j_call: TRBJ2-5
clone_size: many
d_call: TRBD2
v_call: TRBV7-9

cdr3_aa: CASSEPQGGSFEAFF
cdr3_nt: TGTGCCAGCAGTGAACCACAGGGAGGGAGCTTCGAAGCTTTCTTT
j_call: TRBJ1-1
clone_size: many
d_call: .
v_call: TRBV6-1

cdr3_aa: CASSLGRGAGGYTF
cdr3_nt: TGCGCCAGCAGCTTGGGGCGAGGGGCCGGTGGCTACACCTTC
j_call: TRBJ1-2
clone_size: many
d_call: .
v_call: TRBV5-1

cdr3_aa: CASSSGQGYYEQYF
cdr3_nt: TGTGCCAGCAGTTCTGGACAGGGCTACTACGAGCAGTACTTC
j_call: TRBJ2-7
clone_size: many
d_call: TRBD1
v_call: TRBV28

cdr3_aa: CASSRFSGYQETQYF
cdr3_nt: TGTGCCAGCAGCCGCTTTTCCGGGTACCAAGAGACCCAGTACTTC
j_call: TRBJ2-5
clone_size: .
d_call: .
v_call: TRBV3-1

cdr3_aa: CASGLVRRGGTSTEAFF
cdr3_nt: TGTGCTAGTGGTTTGGTACGGAGGGGAGGTACGAGCACTGAAGCTTTCTTT
j_call: TRBJ1-1
clone_size: .
d_call: .
v_call: TRBV12-5

cdr3_aa: CASSLGTSGGVGYEQYF
cdr3_nt: TGTGCCAGCAGCTTAGGGACTAGCGGGGGCGTTGGGTACGAGCAGTACTTC
j_call: TRBJ2-7
clone_size: many
d_call: TRBD2
v_call: TRBV7-9

cdr3_aa: CASSTRRPENGDPRTQYF
cdr3_nt: TGTGCCAGCAGTACACGCCGTCCGGAAAATGGGGACCCCAGAACGCAGTATTTT
j_call: TRBJ2-3
clone_size: many
d_call: .
v_call: TRBV6-2/TRBV6-3

cdr3_aa: CASSLGQGPLDTEAFF
cdr3_nt: TGTGCCAGCAGCCTCGGACAGGGACCCCTAGACACTGAAGCTTTCTTT
j_call: TRBJ1-1
clone_size: many
d_call: TRBD1
v_call: TRBV3-1

cdr3_aa: CASSSDRNSGANVLTF
cdr3_nt: TGTGCCAGCAGTTCCGACAGAAACTCTGGGGCCAACGTCCTGACTTTC
j_call: TRBJ2-6
clone_size: .
d_call: .
v_call: TRBV6-1

cdr3_aa: CASSHKLGRVGEQFF
cdr3_nt: TGTGCCAGCAGCCACAAATTAGGACGCGTGGGTGAGCAGTTCTTC
j_call: TRBJ2-1
clone_size: few
d_call: .
v_call: TRBV14